A selection of T cell receptor beta chains follows, all from one sample in a study of CD4 T cells in relation to SARS-CoV-2 and coronaviruses. Some clones are missing from TCRdb's copy, which holds only in-frame ones; the method was immunoSEQ multiplex PCR. Of tens of thousands of clones listed, roughly nine tenths were seen once; the top ten hold approximately 0.4%. The sample was naive CD4+ T cells from PBMCs. Receptor source: an adult with COVID-19. CDR3s include the opening cysteine and the closing phenylalanine or tryptophan.

J: TRBJ2-1
V: TRBV7-9
CDR3: CASSQEDQAQFF

J: TRBJ2-6
V: TRBV28
CDR3: CASSGSHSGANVLTF

J: TRBJ1-5
V: TRBV19
CDR3: CASSIDGEKPQHF

J: TRBJ1-5
V: TRBV6-1
CDR3: CASSDLDRELQPQHF

J: TRBJ1-2
V: TRBV27
CDR3: CASSLKVDYGYTF

J: TRBJ2-7
V: TRBV9
CDR3: CAQGPYEQYF

J: TRBJ2-7
V: TRBV5-6
CDR3: CASSLPQPYEQYF

J: TRBJ2-3
V: TRBV6-2/TRBV6-3
CDR3: CASSSYSGRPTDTQYF

J: TRBJ1-5
V: TRBV18
CDR3: CASSPDRGYQPQHF

J: TRBJ1-2
V: TRBV28
CDR3: CASSSTGFGYTF

J: TRBJ2-1
V: TRBV28
CDR3: CASTTWDEQFF

J: TRBJ2-1
V: TRBV7-3
CDR3: CASRLAGGSNEQFF

J: TRBJ1-1
V: TRBV2
CDR3: CASTRVNTEAFF

J: TRBJ1-2
V: TRBV5-1
CDR3: CASSLGRTAVGYGYTF

J: TRBJ2-7
V: TRBV6-5
CDR3: CASSPTGGSSYEQYF